This TCR beta chain was found in a study of blood T cell repertoires in COVID-19. Per the authors' pipeline: Amplification of reference gene primers provided the estimated nucleated cell counts. Using immunoSEQ multiplex PCR, the repertoire was profiled, and TCRdb retains in-frame clones only, with some absent. That table is the source of V, J and clone size, and D and trimming were worked out from the DNA. The data contain roughly 150,000 clones, around 87% of them singletons. From germline, CDR1 is SEHNR and CDR2 FQNEAQ (reference sequence). This CDR3 region has 16 residues. Trimming stripped 0 bases from V and 1 base from J, with 13 bases between.

The gene calls are TRBV7-9 and TRBJ2-7, with D perhaps matching TRBD2 (5 bases). The receptor was isolated from a woman aged 55-70 years with active COVID-19. Material: peripheral blood. The CDR3 sequence is CASSLAQGLRSYEQYF. Written as DNA, the CDR3 is TGTGCCAGCAGCTTAGCGCAAGGACTGCGATCCTACGAGCAGTACTTC.